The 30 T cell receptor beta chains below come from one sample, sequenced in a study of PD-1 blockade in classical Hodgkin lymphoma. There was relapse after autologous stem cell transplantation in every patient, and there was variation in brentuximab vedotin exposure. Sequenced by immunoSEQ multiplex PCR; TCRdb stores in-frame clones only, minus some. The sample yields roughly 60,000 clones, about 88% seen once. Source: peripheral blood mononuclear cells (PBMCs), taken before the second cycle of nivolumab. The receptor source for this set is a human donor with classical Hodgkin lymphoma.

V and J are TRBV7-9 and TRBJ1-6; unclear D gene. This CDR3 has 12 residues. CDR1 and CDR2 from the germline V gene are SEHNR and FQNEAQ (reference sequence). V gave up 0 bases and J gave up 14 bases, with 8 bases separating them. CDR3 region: CASSLAGGALHF. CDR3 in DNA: TGTGCCAGCAGCTTAGCGGGTGGAGCCCTCCACTTT.

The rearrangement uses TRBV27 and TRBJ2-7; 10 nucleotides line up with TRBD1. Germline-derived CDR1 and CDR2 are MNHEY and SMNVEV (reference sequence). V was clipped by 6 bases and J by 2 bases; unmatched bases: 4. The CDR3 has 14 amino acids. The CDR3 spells CASSWDRGPYEQYF. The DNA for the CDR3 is TGTGCCAGCAGCTGGGACAGGGGACCCTACGAGCAGTACTTC.

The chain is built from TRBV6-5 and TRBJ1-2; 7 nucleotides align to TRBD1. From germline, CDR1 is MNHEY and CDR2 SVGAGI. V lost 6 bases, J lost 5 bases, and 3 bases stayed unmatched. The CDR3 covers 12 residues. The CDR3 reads CASRKTGYGYTF. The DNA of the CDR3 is TGTGCCAGCAGAAAGACAGGGTATGGCTACACCTTC.

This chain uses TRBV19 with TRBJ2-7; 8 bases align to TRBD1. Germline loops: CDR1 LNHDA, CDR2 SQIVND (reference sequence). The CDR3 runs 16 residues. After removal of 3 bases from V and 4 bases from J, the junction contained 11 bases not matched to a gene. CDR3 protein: CASSIRSAGGTYEQYF. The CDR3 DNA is TGTGCCAGTAGTATCCGCTCCGCAGGGGGCACGTACGAGCAGTACTTC.

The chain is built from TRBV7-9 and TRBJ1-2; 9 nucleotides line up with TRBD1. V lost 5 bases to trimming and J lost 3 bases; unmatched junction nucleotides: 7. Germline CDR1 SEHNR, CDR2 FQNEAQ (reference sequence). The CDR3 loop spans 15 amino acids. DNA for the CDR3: TGTGCCAGCAGCGCCACAGGGGGCGCGGACTATGGCTACACCTTC. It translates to CASSATGGADYGYTF.

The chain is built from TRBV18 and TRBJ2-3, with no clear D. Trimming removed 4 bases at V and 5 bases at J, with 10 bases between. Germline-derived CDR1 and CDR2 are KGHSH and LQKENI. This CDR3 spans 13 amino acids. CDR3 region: CASSRGVIDTQYF. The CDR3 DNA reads TGTGCCAGCTCACGTGGTGTTATAGATACGCAGTATTTT.

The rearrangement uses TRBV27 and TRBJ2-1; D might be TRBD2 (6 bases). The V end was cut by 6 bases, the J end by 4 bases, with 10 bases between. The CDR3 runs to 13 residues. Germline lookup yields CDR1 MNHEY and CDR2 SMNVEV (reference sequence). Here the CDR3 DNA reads TGTGCCAGCAGGGAGGGGACGTACAATGAGCAGTTCTTC. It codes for CASREGTYNEQFF.

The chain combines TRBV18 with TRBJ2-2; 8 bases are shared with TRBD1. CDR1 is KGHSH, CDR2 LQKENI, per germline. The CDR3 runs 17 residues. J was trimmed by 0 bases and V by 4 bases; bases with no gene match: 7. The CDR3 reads CASSLGTGLSNTGELFF. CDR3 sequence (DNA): TGTGCCAGCTCACTCGGGACAGGTCTTTCGAACACCGGGGAGCTGTTTTTT.

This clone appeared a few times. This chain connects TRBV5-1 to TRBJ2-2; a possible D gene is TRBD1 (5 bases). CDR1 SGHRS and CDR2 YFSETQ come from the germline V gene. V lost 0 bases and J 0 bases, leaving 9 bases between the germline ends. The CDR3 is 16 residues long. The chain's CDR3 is CASSLAVGPNTGELFF. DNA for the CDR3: TGCGCCAGCAGCTTGGCCGTGGGGCCGAACACCGGGGAGCTGTTTTTT.

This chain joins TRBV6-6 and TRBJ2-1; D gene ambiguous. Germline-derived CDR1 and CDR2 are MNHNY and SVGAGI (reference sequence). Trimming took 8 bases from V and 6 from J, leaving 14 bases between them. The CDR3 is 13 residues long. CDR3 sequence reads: CASAASDGNEQFF. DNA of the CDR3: TGTGCCAGCGCGGCCTCCGATGGCAATGAGCAGTTCTTC.

For the CDR3, the DNA is TGTGCCAGCAGCTTAGGTGGTGGAACGACTGCAGATACGCAGTATTTT. It encodes CASSLGGGTTADTQYF. The V call is TRBV7-8, the J call TRBJ2-3; no definite D call. This CDR3 spans 16 amino acids. Germline V gene data show CDR1 as SGHVS and CDR2 as FQNEAQ. Trimming pared 1 base from V and 4 bases from J, leaving 15 bases between.

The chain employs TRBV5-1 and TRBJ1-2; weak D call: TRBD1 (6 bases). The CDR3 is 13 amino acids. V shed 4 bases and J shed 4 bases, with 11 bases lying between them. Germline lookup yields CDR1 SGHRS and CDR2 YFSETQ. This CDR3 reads CASSQTGLYGYTF. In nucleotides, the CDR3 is TGCGCCAGCAGCCAGACAGGCCTCTATGGCTACACCTTC.

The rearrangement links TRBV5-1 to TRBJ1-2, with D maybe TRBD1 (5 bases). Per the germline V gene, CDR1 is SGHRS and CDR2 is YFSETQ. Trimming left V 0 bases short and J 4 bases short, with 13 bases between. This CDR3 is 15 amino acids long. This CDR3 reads CASSLVGDASYGYTF. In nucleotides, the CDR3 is TGCGCCAGCAGCTTGGTGGGGGACGCCTCCTATGGCTACACCTTC. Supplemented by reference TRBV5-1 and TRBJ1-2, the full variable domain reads KAGVTQTPRYLIKTRGQQVTLSCSPISGHRSVSWYQQTPGQGLQFLFEYFSETQRNKGNFPGRFSGRQFSNSRSEMNVSTLELGDSALYLCASSLVGDASYGYTFGSGTRLTVV.

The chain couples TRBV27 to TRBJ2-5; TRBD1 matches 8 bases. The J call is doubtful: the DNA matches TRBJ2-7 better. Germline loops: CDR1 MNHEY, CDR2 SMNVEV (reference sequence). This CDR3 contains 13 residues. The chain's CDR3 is CATGDRLSYEQYF. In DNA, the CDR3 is TGTGCCACTGGGGACAGGCTGTCCTACGAGCAGTACTTC.

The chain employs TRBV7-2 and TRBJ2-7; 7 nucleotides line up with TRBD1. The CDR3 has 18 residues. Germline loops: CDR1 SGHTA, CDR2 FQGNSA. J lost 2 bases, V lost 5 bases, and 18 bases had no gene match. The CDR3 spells CASSITPPGQSFPYEQYF. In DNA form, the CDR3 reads TGTGCCAGCAGCATAACCCCTCCGGGACAGAGCTTCCCCTACGAGCAGTACTTC.

The CDR3 nucleotides are TGCGCCAGCAGCTTCGAAGGGGATAGCAATCAGCCCCAGCATTTT. This encodes CASSFEGDSNQPQHF. The genes are TRBV5-1 and TRBJ1-5; TRBD1 might be the D (5 bases). Germline CDR1 SGHRS, CDR2 YFSETQ. CDR3 size: 15 residues. V was clipped by 2 bases and J by 0 bases, with 9 bases between them.

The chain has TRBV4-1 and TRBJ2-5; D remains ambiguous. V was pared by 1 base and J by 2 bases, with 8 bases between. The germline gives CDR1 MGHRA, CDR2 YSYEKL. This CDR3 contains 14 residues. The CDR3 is CASSQVPRQETQYF. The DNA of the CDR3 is TGCGCCAGCAGCCAAGTCCCCAGACAAGAGACCCAGTACTTC.

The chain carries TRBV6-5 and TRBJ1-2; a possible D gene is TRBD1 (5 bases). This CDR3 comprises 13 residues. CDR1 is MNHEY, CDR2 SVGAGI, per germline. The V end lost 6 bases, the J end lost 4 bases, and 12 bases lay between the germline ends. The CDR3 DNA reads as TGTGCCAGCAGCCGAGGGACGGGCTATGGCTACACCTTC. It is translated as CASSRGTGYGYTF.

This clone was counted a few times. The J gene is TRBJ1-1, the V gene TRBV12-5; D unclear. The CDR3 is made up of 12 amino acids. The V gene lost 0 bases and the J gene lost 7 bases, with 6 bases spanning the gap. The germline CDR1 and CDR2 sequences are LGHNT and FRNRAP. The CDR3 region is CASGLVAGEAFF. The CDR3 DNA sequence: TGTGCTAGTGGTTTGGTAGCAGGTGAAGCTTTCTTT.

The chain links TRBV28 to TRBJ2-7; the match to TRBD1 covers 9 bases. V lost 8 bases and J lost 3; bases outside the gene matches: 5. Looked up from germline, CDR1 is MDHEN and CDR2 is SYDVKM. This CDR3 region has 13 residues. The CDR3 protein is CASRGTGLYEQYF. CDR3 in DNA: TGTGCCAGCCGGGGGACAGGGCTCTACGAGCAGTACTTC.

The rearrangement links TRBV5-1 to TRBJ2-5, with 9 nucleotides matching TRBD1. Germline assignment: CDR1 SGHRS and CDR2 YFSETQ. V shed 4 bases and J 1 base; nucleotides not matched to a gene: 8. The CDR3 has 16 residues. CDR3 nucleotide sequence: TGCGCCAGCAGCCCCCAGACAGGGGGTGGCCAAGAGACCCAGTACTTC. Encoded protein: CASSPQTGGGQETQYF.

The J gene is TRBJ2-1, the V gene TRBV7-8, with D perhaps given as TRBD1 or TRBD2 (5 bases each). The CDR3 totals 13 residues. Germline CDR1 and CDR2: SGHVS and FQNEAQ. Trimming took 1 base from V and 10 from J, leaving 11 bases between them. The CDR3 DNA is TGTGCCAGCAGCTTAGATAGGGACCGAGAGCAGTTCTTC. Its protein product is CASSLDRDREQFF.

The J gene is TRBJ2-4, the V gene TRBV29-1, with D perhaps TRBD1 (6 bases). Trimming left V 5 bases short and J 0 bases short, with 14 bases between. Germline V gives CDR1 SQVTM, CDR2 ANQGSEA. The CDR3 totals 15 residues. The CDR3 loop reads CSVWETGIAKNIQYF. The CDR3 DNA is TGCAGCGTTTGGGAGACAGGAATAGCCAAAAACATTCAGTACTTC.

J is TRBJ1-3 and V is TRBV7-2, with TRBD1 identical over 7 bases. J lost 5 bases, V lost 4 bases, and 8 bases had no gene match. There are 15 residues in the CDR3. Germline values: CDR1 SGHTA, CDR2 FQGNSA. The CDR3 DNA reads TGTGCCAGCAGCTCGTCGACAGGGCTTCGAAACACCATATATTTT. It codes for CASSSSTGLRNTIYF.

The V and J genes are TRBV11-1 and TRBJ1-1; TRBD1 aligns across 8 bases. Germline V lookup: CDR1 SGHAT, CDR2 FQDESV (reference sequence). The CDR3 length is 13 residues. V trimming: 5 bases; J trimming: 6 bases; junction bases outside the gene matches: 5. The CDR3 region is CASSLDRGPEAFF. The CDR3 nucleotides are TGTGCCAGCAGCCTAGACAGGGGACCTGAAGCTTTCTTT. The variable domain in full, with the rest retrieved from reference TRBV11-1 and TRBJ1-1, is EAEVAQSPRYKITEKSQAVAFWCDPISGHATLYWYRQILGQGPELLVQFQDESVVDDSQLPKDRFSAERLKGVDSTLKIQPAELGDSAMYLCASSLDRGPEAFFGQGTRLTVV.

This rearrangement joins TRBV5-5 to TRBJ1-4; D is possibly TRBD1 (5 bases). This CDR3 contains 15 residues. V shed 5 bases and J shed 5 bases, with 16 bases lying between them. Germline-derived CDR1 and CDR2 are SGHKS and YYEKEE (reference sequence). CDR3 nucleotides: TGTGCCAGCAGTACGGAGGGGATTAACAATGAAAAACTGTTTTTT. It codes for CASSTEGINNEKLFF.

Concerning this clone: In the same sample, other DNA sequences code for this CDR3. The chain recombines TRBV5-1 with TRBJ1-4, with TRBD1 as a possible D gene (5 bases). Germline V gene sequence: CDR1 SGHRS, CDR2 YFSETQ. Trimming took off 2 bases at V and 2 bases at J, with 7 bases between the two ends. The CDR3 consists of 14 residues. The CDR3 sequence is CASSFGGTNEKLFF. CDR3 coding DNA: TGCGCCAGCAGCTTCGGGGGGACTAATGAAAAACTGTTTTTT.

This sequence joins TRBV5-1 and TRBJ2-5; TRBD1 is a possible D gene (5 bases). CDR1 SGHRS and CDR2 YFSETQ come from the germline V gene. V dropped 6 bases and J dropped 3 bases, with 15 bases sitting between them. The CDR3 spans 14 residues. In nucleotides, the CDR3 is TGCGCCAGCATGATAGGAAGGGGCGAAGAGACCCAGTACTTC. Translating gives CASMIGRGEETQYF.

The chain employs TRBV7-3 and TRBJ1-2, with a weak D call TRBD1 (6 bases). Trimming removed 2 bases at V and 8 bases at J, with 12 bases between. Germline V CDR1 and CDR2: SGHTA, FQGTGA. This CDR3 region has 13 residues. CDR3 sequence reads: CASSLGGPSGYTF. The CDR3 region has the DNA TGTGCCAGCAGCTTAGGGGGGCCTAGCGGCTACACCTTC.

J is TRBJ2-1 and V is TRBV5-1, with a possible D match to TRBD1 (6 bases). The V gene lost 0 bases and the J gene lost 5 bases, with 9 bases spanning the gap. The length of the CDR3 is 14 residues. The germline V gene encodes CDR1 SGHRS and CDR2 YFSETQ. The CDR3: CASSLGTDDNEQFF. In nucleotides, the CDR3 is TGCGCCAGCAGCTTGGGGACAGATGACAATGAGCAGTTCTTC.